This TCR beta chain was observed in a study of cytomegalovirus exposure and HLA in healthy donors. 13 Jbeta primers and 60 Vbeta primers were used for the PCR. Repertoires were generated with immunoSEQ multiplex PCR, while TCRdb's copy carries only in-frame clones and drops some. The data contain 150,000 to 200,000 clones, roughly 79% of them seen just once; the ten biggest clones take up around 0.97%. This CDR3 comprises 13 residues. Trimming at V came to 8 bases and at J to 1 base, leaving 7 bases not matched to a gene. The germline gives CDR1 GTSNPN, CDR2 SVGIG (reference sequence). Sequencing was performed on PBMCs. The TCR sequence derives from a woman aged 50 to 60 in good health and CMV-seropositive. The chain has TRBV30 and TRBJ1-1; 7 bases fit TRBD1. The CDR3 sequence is CAATTGPNTEAFF. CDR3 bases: TGTGCCGCCACGACAGGGCCGAACACTGAAGCTTTCTTT.